The 27 T cell receptor beta chains below come from one sample, sequenced in a study of cytomegalovirus exposure and HLA in healthy donors. In the PCR, 60 Vbeta and 13 Jbeta primers were used. Only in-frame clones appear in the TCRdb table, and some are missing; sequencing was by immunoSEQ multiplex PCR. The data show some 120,000 clones, about 80% seen once. Source material: PBMCs. These receptors all stem from a human donor in good health.

This chain joins TRBV7-8 and TRBJ1-5; a possible D gene is TRBD1 (5 bases). V lost 5 bases and J lost 9, with 14 bases in between. The V gene's germline CDR1 is SGHVS and CDR2 FQNEAQ. The CDR3 length is 13 residues. The CDR3 DNA reads TGTGCCAGCAGCCCTGGGGCGGAAAGGCCCCAGCATTTT. The encoded protein is CASSPGAERPQHF.

The gene calls are TRBV5-8 and TRBJ2-6; tentative D call: TRBD1 (7 bases). The CDR3 is 17 residues long. Germline assignment: CDR1 SGHTS and CDR2 YDEGEE. The V and J ends lost 4 bases and 6 bases respectively, with 20 bases between them. DNA for the CDR3: TGTGCCAGCAGCCCGGAGGGGGCTTGGTCAAAGGCCAACGTCCTGACTTTC. This gives the protein CASSPEGAWSKANVLTF.

On this clone itself: The sample contains more than one DNA sequence encoding this CDR3. The V call is TRBV19, the J call TRBJ1-1; D is uncertain. The CDR3 extends over 15 amino acids. Per the germline V gene, CDR1 is LNHDA and CDR2 is SQIVND (reference sequence). Between the trimmed V and J ends, which lost 5 bases and 3 bases, there was a span of 16 bases. The CDR3 protein is CASSGSRVEYTEAFF. DNA for the CDR3: TGTGCCAGTAGTGGCTCTCGGGTCGAGTACACTGAAGCTTTCTTT.

This clone was seen only a few times. This chain links TRBV6-1 with TRBJ2-7; 7 positions match TRBD1. The CDR3 runs 14 residues. The V gene end was trimmed by 6 bases and the J gene end by 2 bases; junction bases not matched to a gene: 7. Per germline, CDR1 MNHNS and CDR2 SASEGT. The CDR3, as DNA: TGTGCCAGCAGCATCCGGGACAGTACCTACGAGCAGTACTTC. This codes for CASSIRDSTYEQYF.

The table lists this clone with a count of one. The V call is TRBV7-9, the J call TRBJ1-1; tentative D call: TRBD1 (5 bases). This CDR3 has 14 residues. The V gene lost 10 bases and the J gene lost 3 bases, with 18 bases spanning the gap. Germline V gene data show CDR1 as SEHNR and CDR2 as FQNEAQ (reference sequence). The CDR3 protein is CAIIGDDRDTEAFF. CDR3 nucleotide sequence: TGTGCCATCATAGGGGATGATAGAGACACTGAAGCTTTCTTT.

This chain joins TRBV29-1 and TRBJ2-5; tentatively, D is TRBD2 (6 bases). V was clipped by 1 base and J by 7 bases, with 13 bases between them. The germline V gene encodes CDR1 SQVTM and CDR2 ANQGSEA. The CDR3 is made up of 13 amino acids. The CDR3 here is CSVEASSAVTQYF. The CDR3 coding sequence is TGCAGCGTTGAAGCTTCTAGCGCCGTGACCCAGTACTTC.

The CDR3 is CASSLEGLATGYSYEQYF. CDR3 coding DNA: TGCGCCAGCAGCTTGGAAGGACTAGCTACTGGATACTCCTACGAGCAGTACTTC. This sequence joins TRBV5-1 and TRBJ2-7; 8 bases match TRBD2. V lost 0 bases, J lost 0 bases, and 11 bases stayed unmatched. Germline CDR1 SGHRS, CDR2 YFSETQ. The CDR3 spans 18 residues.

CDR3 in amino acids: CASSYSDRMNTEAFF. CDR3 nucleotides: TGTGCCAGCAGTTACTCGGACAGGATGAACACTGAAGCTTTCTTT. The V and J genes are TRBV6-5 and TRBJ1-1; 7 bases agree with TRBD1. CDR1 is MNHEY, CDR2 SVGAGI, per germline. The CDR3 contains 15 residues. The ends lost 0 bases at V and 0 bases at J; junction bases unmatched: 1.

The J gene is TRBJ1-2, the V gene TRBV9; 7 nucleotides align to TRBD1. CDR3 length: 16 residues. V gave up 6 bases and J gave up 5 bases; unmatched junction bases: 16. Germline V gene lookup returns CDR1 SGDLS and CDR2 YYNGEE. In DNA, the CDR3 is TGTGCCAGCACCCCTAACCACGGGACAGCAGTTTATGGCTACACCTTC. This translates into CASTPNHGTAVYGYTF.

The chain uses TRBV5-1 and TRBJ2-7; possibly TRBD1 for D (6 bases). This CDR3 has 14 amino acids. The V gene's germline CDR1 is SGHRS and CDR2 YFSETQ. The V gene lost 6 bases and the J gene lost 3 bases, with 16 bases spanning the gap. CDR3 nucleotides: TGCGCCAGCACGGCAGGGGTCAGTGGCTACGAGCAGTACTTC. It codes for CASTAGVSGYEQYF.

This clone has only one observation. V is TRBV18 and J is TRBJ1-3; D uncertain. Germline CDR1 and CDR2: KGHSH and LQKENI. With 2 bases removed from V and 2 bases from J, the gap between germline ends came to 13 bases. CDR3 length: 16 residues. The CDR3 DNA reads as TGTGCCAGCTCACCAAACTTCGGGATGGCTGGAAACACCATATATTTT. It translates to CASSPNFGMAGNTIYF.

DNA for the CDR3: TGCGCCAGCAGCTTAGGAGGCACAGATACGCAGTATTTT. It encodes CASSLGGTDTQYF. The chain carries TRBV5-1 and TRBJ2-3, with D hard to call. V was cut by 2 bases and J by 1 base, with 5 bases left in between. Per the germline V gene, CDR1 is SGHRS and CDR2 is YFSETQ. This CDR3 is built from 13 residues.

The chain links TRBV4-1 to TRBJ1-4, with D hard to call. The CDR3 is 14 residues long. CDR1 and CDR2 (germline): MGHRA, YSYEKL. V was cut by 4 bases and J by 5 bases, with 11 bases left in between. The CDR3, as DNA: TGCGCCAGCAGCCCCCCGGAGAGAAATGAAAAACTGTTTTTT. Translated: CASSPPERNEKLFF.

The J gene is TRBJ1-4, the V gene TRBV5-6; 9 bases are a match to TRBD1. There are 14 residues in the CDR3. CDR1 is SGHDT and CDR2 is YYEEEE in the germline V gene. With V trimmed by 5 bases and J by 8 bases, 7 bases remained unmatched. CDR3 DNA sequence: TGTGCCAGCAGTTCGACAGGGGGACAAGAAAAACTGTTTTTT. This encodes CASSSTGGQEKLFF.

The genes are TRBV5-1 and TRBJ1-5, with D possibly matching TRBD1 (5 bases). The CDR3 runs 15 residues. Trimming cost V 4 bases and J 5 bases, with 16 bases left between them. Germline CDR1 is SGHRS and CDR2 is YFSETQ. The CDR3: CASSPGRGRDQPQHF. The CDR3, as DNA: TGCGCCAGCAGCCCCGGGAGGGGCAGAGATCAGCCCCAGCATTTT.

The chain recombines TRBV19 with TRBJ1-5, with a possible D match to TRBD1 (5 bases). Germline CDR1 and CDR2: LNHDA and SQIVND (reference sequence). Trimming removed 5 bases at V and 7 bases at J, with 21 bases between. CDR3 length: 16 residues. The CDR3 DNA follows: TGTGCCAGTAGTTTAGGTTGGGCTGTCAGGGAACAGCCCCAGCATTTT. As protein: CASSLGWAVREQPQHF.

V gene TRBV7-6 combines with J gene TRBJ1-3; D is perhaps TRBD1 (5 bases). Looked up from germline, CDR1 is SGHVS and CDR2 is FNYEAQ. Trimming left V 6 bases short and J 3 bases short, with 6 bases between. The CDR3 is made up of 12 amino acids. The CDR3 spells CASSRGGNTIYF. DNA for the CDR3: TGTGCCAGCAGTAGGGGTGGAAACACCATATATTTT.

J is TRBJ1-5 and V is TRBV4-1; D is undetermined. The germline gives CDR1 MGHRA, CDR2 YSYEKL. The CDR3 is 13 amino acids. Trimming removed 0 bases from V and 6 bases from J, with 6 bases in between. CDR3 DNA sequence: TGCGCCAGCAGCCAAGAGGGCAGTCAGCCCCAGCATTTT. As protein: CASSQEGSQPQHF.

This clone showed up just a few times. This chain uses TRBV7-6 with TRBJ2-5; D possibly corresponds to TRBD1 (6 bases). The germline V gene has CDR1 SGHVS and CDR2 FNYEAQ. This CDR3 spans 15 amino acids. The V end was cut by 2 bases, the J end by 7 bases, with 17 bases between. This CDR3 reads CASSLSGAVESTQYF. The CDR3 DNA follows: TGTGCCAGCAGCTTATCAGGGGCGGTAGAATCGACCCAGTACTTC.

This sequence joins TRBV5-8 and TRBJ1-2; D remains ambiguous. This CDR3 spans 14 amino acids. V lost 3 bases, J lost 9 bases, and 18 bases lay in between. The V gene's germline CDR1 is SGHTS and CDR2 YDEGEE. CDR3 nucleotides: TGTGCCAGCAGCTGGGTTGGAGGGTATGATAGCTACACCTTC. This gives the protein CASSWVGGYDSYTF.

The rearrangement links TRBV2 to TRBJ1-1, with a weak D call TRBD1 (6 bases). The length of the CDR3 is 16 residues. Per germline, CDR1 SNHLY and CDR2 FYNNEI. With 10 bases removed from V and 1 base from J, the gap between germline ends came to 22 bases. The CDR3 nucleotides are TGTGCCACCAGGGGATTTAACAGGGTTGGGAACACTGAAGCTTTCTTT. It yields the protein CATRGFNRVGNTEAFF.

With respect to this clone: The sample contains more than one DNA sequence encoding this CDR3. The rearrangement joins TRBV5-6 to TRBJ1-4; D uncertain. Germline lookup yields CDR1 SGHDT and CDR2 YYEEEE. Trimming removed 0 bases from V and 6 bases from J, with 3 bases in between. The length of the CDR3 is 12 residues. The CDR3 DNA follows: TGTGCCAGCAGCTTGGCCGATGAAAAACTGTTTTTT. Translated: CASSLADEKLFF.

The chain combines TRBV7-6 with TRBJ1-3; no definite D call. The germline CDR1 and CDR2 sequences are SGHVS and FNYEAQ. The germline V and J ends were trimmed by 1 base and 7 bases, with 8 bases remaining between them. The CDR3 length is 13 residues. CDR3 in DNA: TGTGCCAGCAGCTTAGATATCTTTAACACCATATATTTT. Protein product: CASSLDIFNTIYF.

This chain joins TRBV5-1 and TRBJ1-6; D remains ambiguous. The CDR3 consists of 15 residues. Trimming took 3 bases from V and 10 from J, leaving 17 bases between them. Germline assignment: CDR1 SGHRS and CDR2 YFSETQ. CDR3 region: CASSSWAGKESPLHF. Here the CDR3 DNA reads TGCGCCAGCAGCTCATGGGCCGGGAAGGAGTCACCCCTCCACTTT.

The rearrangement links TRBV29-1 to TRBJ2-7; 11 bases fit TRBD2. The CDR3 is made up of 17 amino acids. The germline CDR1 and CDR2 sequences are SQVTM and ANQGSEA. The junction had 9 bases not matched to a gene; V was cut back by 1 base and J by 1 base. CDR3 in amino acids: CSVEVTATSGDSYEQYF. Written as DNA, the CDR3 is TGCAGCGTTGAAGTTACTGCGACTAGCGGGGATTCCTACGAGCAGTACTTC.

The J gene is TRBJ2-7, the V gene TRBV19; 8 nucleotides agree with TRBD2. This CDR3 region has 11 residues. With V trimmed by 11 bases and J by 5 bases, 5 bases remained unmatched. The germline CDR1 and CDR2 sequences are LNHDA and SQIVND (reference sequence). In nucleotides, the CDR3 is TGTGCCTGCAGCGGGGGCCACGAGCAGTACTTC. Translating it yields CACSGGHEQYF.

The chain links TRBV7-9 to TRBJ1-5; the D gene is possibly TRBD1 (6 bases). Trimming cost V 3 bases and J 2 bases, with 11 bases left between them. This CDR3 is 15 amino acids long. Germline loops: CDR1 SEHNR, CDR2 FQNEAQ (reference sequence). The CDR3 nucleotides read TGTGCCAGCAGCTTCGGCAGGGGTGGCAATCAGCCCCAGCATTTT. Its protein is CASSFGRGGNQPQHF. Full variable domain (rest looked up from reference TRBV7-9 and TRBJ1-5): DTGVSQNPRHKITKRGQNVTFRCDPISEHNRLYWYRQTLGQGPEFLTYFQNEAQLEKSRLLSDRFSAERPKGSFSTLEIQRTEQGDSAMYLCASSFGRGGNQPQHFGDGTRLSIL.